This T cell receptor (beta chain) was recorded in a study of T cell changes during pregnancy in multiple sclerosis. Clones were read by immunoSEQ multiplex PCR, and TCRdb kept only the in-frame ones, dropping some. The data hold tens of thousands of clones, with 70% to 90% observed a single time. V gave up 6 bases and J gave up 3 bases; unmatched junction bases: 10. The V gene's germline CDR1 is SNHLY and CDR2 FYNNEI. The CDR3 spans 17 residues. The specimen was CD4+ T cells from peripheral blood mononuclear cells, collected after pregnancy. This clonotype originated in a female donor with multiple sclerosis, enrolled in a pregnancy study. The rearrangement links TRBV2 to TRBJ2-7, with 14 nucleotides matching TRBD2. CDR3 in amino acids: CASSRSGTSGSIYEQYF. The CDR3, as DNA: TGTGCCAGCAGCCGGAGCGGGACTAGCGGGAGTATCTACGAGCAGTACTTC.